The rows below give T cell receptor beta chains drawn from one sample of a study of blood T cell repertoires in COVID-19. Method: immunoSEQ multiplex PCR; TCRdb's copy keeps in-frame clones and lacks some. The sample carries 200,000 to 250,000 clones, 80% recorded once. Sequenced input: peripheral blood. The receptors here all came from a human donor in a cohort sampled during active COVID-19. The CDR3 runs from the conserved cysteine through the conserved F or W. The D gene is left open where the match is weak. Where a row states a size, it is once, few, many or the class of an expanded clone; other rows omit it.

clone_size,v_call,j_call,d_call,cdr3_nt,cdr3_aa
.,TRBV11-2,TRBJ1-5,.,TGTGCCAGCTCACCGGGGGGGGGCAATCAGCCCCAGCATTTT,CASSPGGGNQPQHF
.,TRBV19,TRBJ1-2,.,TGTGCCAGTAGTATATATCCAGGAGGGAGGAACTATGGCCACACCTTC,CASSIYPGGRNYGHTF
.,TRBV7-9,TRBJ2-5,TRBD1,TGTGCCAGCAGCCGGGACAGGACGGGGACCCAGTACTTC,CASSRDRTGTQYF
.,TRBV27,TRBJ1-2,TRBD1,TGTGCCAGCAGTCCCTCGGGACAGAATAACTATGGCTACACCTTC,CASSPSGQNNYGYTF
.,TRBV6-1,TRBJ2-1,TRBD2,TGTGCCAGCAGTGAAGCGGGGAGGGGCGGGAGCAATGAGCAGTTCTTC,CASSEAGRGGSNEQFF
.,TRBV5-6,TRBJ1-1,TRBD1,TGTGCCAGCAGCTTACAGGGGGCTTCGGCTTTCTTT,CASSLQGASAFF
.,TRBV9,TRBJ1-1,TRBD1,TGTGCCAGCAGCGCCGGCGGGACAGGGAGTAGTACTGAAGCTTTCTTT,CASSAGGTGSSTEAFF
.,TRBV5-5,TRBJ2-5,TRBD2,TGTGCCAGCAGCCGCGGAACAGCGGGGGGGACCCAGTACTTC,CASSRGTAGGTQYF
.,TRBV9,TRBJ2-3,.,TGTGCCAGCAGCTCTGGGGGGACGGCCGCAGATACGCAGTATTTT,CASSSGGTAADTQYF
.,TRBV5-1,TRBJ2-5,TRBD1,TGCGCCAGCAGCCCTCTGACAGGGTGGGGGGAGACCCAGTACTTC,CASSPLTGWGETQYF
.,TRBV2,TRBJ2-7,.,TGTGCCAGAGGGGTCCAGTACTTC,CARGVQYF
few,TRBV10-3,TRBJ1-1,TRBD1,TGTGCCATCAGTGAAGTCCCGGGACAGGGGACAGGCGCTGAAGCTTTCTTT,CAISEVPGQGTGAEAFF
few,TRBV5-1,TRBJ1-2,TRBD1,TGCGCCAGCAGCCGACAGGGCTATGGCTACACCTTC,CASSRQGYGYTF
.,TRBV27,TRBJ1-4,.,TGTGCCACCCAACGGCAGGGAGGCGAAAAACTGTTTTTT,CATQRQGGEKLFF
.,TRBV20-1,TRBJ1-6,.,TGCAGTGCAGCCGGCGCGGCCCTCCACTTT,CSAAGAALHF
.,TRBV7-2,TRBJ1-4,.,TGTGCCAGCAGCTTAGTAACAGGGACACGGGAAAAACTGTTTTTT,CASSLVTGTREKLFF
.,TRBV7-9,TRBJ1-2,.,TGTGCCAGCAGCACAGACATCCCCCCTTATGGCTACACCTTC,CASSTDIPPYGYTF
.,TRBV5-1,TRBJ2-1,.,TGCGCCAGCAGCCCCTCGGGGACCTACAATGAGCAGTTCTTC,CASSPSGTYNEQFF
.,TRBV11-2,TRBJ2-1,TRBD2,TGTGCCAGCAGCCTAAGACTAGCGGGAGGTAACAATGAGCAGTTCTTC,CASSLRLAGGNNEQFF
.,TRBV2,TRBJ2-7,TRBD2,TGTGCCAGCAACCTACGGGGGAGGGCATACGAGCAGTACTTC,CASNLRGRAYEQYF
.,TRBV4-1,TRBJ1-3,TRBD1,TGCGCCAGCAGCGACAGGGGTACCACTGGAAACACCATATATTTT,CASSDRGTTGNTIYF
.,TRBV28,TRBJ2-5,TRBD1,TGTGCCAGCAGCTCGTCTACAGGGGGCCCCAGATATAACCAAGAGACCCAGTACTTC,CASSSSTGGPRYNQETQYF
.,TRBV21-1,TRBJ1-5,.,TGTGCCAGCCCCTGGGACAGGGGAAGGGGGCAGCCCCAGCATTTT,CASPWDRGRGQPQHF
.,TRBV19,TRBJ2-3,TRBD1,TGTGCCAGTAGGAGAGCAGACAGGGGGACAGATACGCAGTATTTT,CASRRADRGTDTQYF
once,TRBV6-6,TRBJ1-1,.,TGTGCCAGCAGTTACTCTGAGATCGGAGCTTTCTTT,CASSYSEIGAFF
once,TRBV30,TRBJ1-1,TRBD1,TGTGCCTGGATGAGACAGGGAGGAACTGAAGCTTTCTTT,CAWMRQGGTEAFF
.,TRBV4-3,TRBJ2-2,TRBD2,TGCGCCAGCAGCTTAGCGGGGGGGAACACCGGGGAGCTGTTTTTT,CASSLAGGNTGELFF
.,TRBV20-1,TRBJ2-5,TRBD2,TGCAGTGCTAGTGATACTGAGACTAGCGCATTTGTTTCGGGGACCCAGTACTTC,CSASDTETSAFVSGTQYF
.,TRBV27,TRBJ2-2,.,TGTGCCAGCAGTTTAGCGGCCGGGGAGCTGTTTTTT,CASSLAAGELFF
few,TRBV11-2,TRBJ1-6,TRBD1,TGTGCCAGCAGCTTAGAAGGGACAGGGGGTTCACCCCTCCACTTT,CASSLEGTGGSPLHF
.,TRBV5-6,TRBJ2-7,.,TGTGCCAGCAGCTTAATTAACTACGAGCAGTACTTC,CASSLINYEQYF
.,TRBV18,TRBJ1-6,TRBD1,TGTGCCAGCTCGCTCCGGGACAGGGGGGATTCACCCCTCCACTTT,CASSLRDRGDSPLHF
.,TRBV20-1,TRBJ2-3,.,TGCAGTGCTAGTCTGGCTAGCGACGCAGATACGCAGTATTTT,CSASLASDADTQYF
.,TRBV5-6,TRBJ2-3,.,TGTGCCAGCAGCTTTGGCGGAAGCACAGATACGCAGTATTTT,CASSFGGSTDTQYF
.,TRBV5-8,TRBJ2-7,.,TGTGCCAGCAGGAACAGACAGAGCTCCTACGAGCAGTACTTC,CASRNRQSSYEQYF
.,TRBV5-1,TRBJ1-5,.,TGCGCCAGCAGCCCGGGGGGCGCGGGTCAGCCCCAGCATTTT,CASSPGGAGQPQHF
many,TRBV2,TRBJ1-2,TRBD1,TGTGCCAGCAGTGTTGGGACAGGCCGAAACTATGGCTACACCTTC,CASSVGTGRNYGYTF
.,TRBV24-1,TRBJ1-5,TRBD1,TGTGCCACCAGTGATTCGGGACAGGGTCTAAATCAGCCCCAGCATTTT,CATSDSGQGLNQPQHF
.,TRBV14,TRBJ1-4,.,TGTGCCAGCAGCATACAACGGGGGTTTGAAAAACTGTTTTTT,CASSIQRGFEKLFF
.,TRBV9,TRBJ1-2,.,TGTGCCAGCAGCGTAGTTGGGGGCGAGGGCCTAGGGTTTAACTATGGCTACACCTTC,CASSVVGGEGLGFNYGYTF
.,TRBV7-9,TRBJ1-2,.,TGTGCCAGCAGGTACCTAGGACAGCGAAACATTCATGGCTACACCTTC,CASRYLGQRNIHGYTF
.,TRBV7-2,TRBJ1-4,TRBD1,TGTGCCAGCAGCCACCGGACAGGGCTTAATGAAAAACTGTTTTTT,CASSHRTGLNEKLFF
.,TRBV4-2,TRBJ1-1,TRBD1,TGTGCCAGCAGCCCCCGGGCAGGGGGGCCGAACACTGAAGCTTTCTTT,CASSPRAGGPNTEAFF
.,TRBV6-5,TRBJ2-2,TRBD2,TGTGCCACACCGGGCGGGAGGCTCACCGGGGAGCTGTTTTTT,CATPGGRLTGELFF